This is a list of T cell receptor beta chains from one sample in a study of spatial heterogeneity in lung cancer. MiXCR, applied by TCRdb to the 5' RACE reads, yields one record per CDR3 protein. Here the sample spans about 100,000 distinct CDR3 sequences, 4.4% being singletons. Sequences were derived from lung tumor tissue, sampled at surgery. These receptors all stem from a male donor with early-stage non-small cell lung cancer. The CDR3 runs from the conserved cysteine through the conserved F or W. Each record gives: D gene, V gene, clone size, J gene, CDR3 length, CDR3 DNA, CDR3 protein. A D gene is named only where the DNA matches it firmly. Expanded clones get a size class; other rows say once, few or many, or leave the size out.

d_gene: TRBD2; v_gene: TRBV10-3; abundance: many; j_gene: TRBJ2-3; len: 15; CDR3nt: TGTGCCTCCACTGGGACTAGCGAGGGCACAGATACGCAGTATTTT; CDR3aa: CASTGTSEGTDTQYF
d_gene: -; v_gene: TRBV6-6; abundance: -; j_gene: TRBJ1-1; len: 12; CDR3nt: TGTGCCAGCAATAGACCGAACACTGAAGCTTTCTTT; CDR3aa: CASNRPNTEAFF
d_gene: TRBD2; v_gene: TRBV20-1; abundance: many; j_gene: TRBJ2-1; len: 16; CDR3nt: TGCAGTGCTAGAGACCTAGCGGACGTTAGGTTGAATGAGCAGTTCTTC; CDR3aa: CSARDLADVRLNEQFF
d_gene: TRBD1; v_gene: TRBV28; abundance: -; j_gene: TRBJ2-7; len: 16; CDR3nt: TGTGCCAGCAGTTCTCCCGGGACAGTCGTCTCGGACGAGCAGTACTTC; CDR3aa: CASSSPGTVVSDEQYF
d_gene: TRBD1; v_gene: TRBV10-3; abundance: many; j_gene: TRBJ1-2; len: 16; CDR3nt: TGTGCCATCAGTACCATCCGGGACAGGGGGAGGGATGGCTACACCTTC; CDR3aa: CAISTIRDRGRDGYTF
d_gene: TRBD2; v_gene: TRBV20-1; abundance: -; j_gene: TRBJ2-1; len: 16; CDR3nt: TGCAGTGCTCTTCGGCGCGGGGGTAGCTCCTACAATGAGCAGTTCTTC; CDR3aa: CSALRRGGSSYNEQFF
d_gene: TRBD1; v_gene: TRBV5-6; abundance: few; j_gene: TRBJ2-5; len: 16; CDR3nt: TGTGCCAGCAGCCCAAGATTGACAGGGCATATGGAGACCCAGTACTTC; CDR3aa: CASSPRLTGHMETQYF
d_gene: -; v_gene: TRBV5-1; abundance: many; j_gene: TRBJ1-6; len: 15; CDR3nt: TGCGCCAGCAGCCCCGAATCTGGGTTGCACTCACCCCTCCACTTT; CDR3aa: CASSPESGLHSPLHF
d_gene: TRBD2; v_gene: TRBV20-1; abundance: many; j_gene: TRBJ2-3; len: 14; CDR3nt: TGCAGTGCTAGAGACAGCGGGAGATTAGATACGCAGTATTTT; CDR3aa: CSARDSGRLDTQYF
d_gene: TRBD2; v_gene: TRBV10-3; abundance: -; j_gene: TRBJ2-3; len: 14; CDR3nt: TGTGCCATCACTGCGGGGGGGCCCACAGATACGCAGTATTTT; CDR3aa: CAITAGGPTDTQYF
d_gene: -; v_gene: TRBV1; abundance: many; j_gene: TRBJ2-1; len: 16; CDR3nt: TGCACCAGCAGCCAAGAGGGACTAGCGGGGTACAATGAGCAGTTCTTC; CDR3aa: CTSSQEGLAGYNEQFF
d_gene: -; v_gene: TRBV12-3/TRBV12-4; abundance: many; j_gene: TRBJ2-3; len: 13; CDR3nt: TGTGCCAGCAGCTGGACTGACGCGGATACGCAGTATTTT; CDR3aa: CASSWTDADTQYF
d_gene: TRBD1; v_gene: TRBV6-5; abundance: many; j_gene: TRBJ2-1; len: 14; CDR3nt: TGTGCCAGCAGTCGACAGGGAATCTTCAATGAGCAGTTCTTC; CDR3aa: CASSRQGIFNEQFF
d_gene: TRBD1; v_gene: TRBV12-5; abundance: many; j_gene: TRBJ2-2; len: 15; CDR3nt: TGTGCTAGTGGTTTCTGGACAGGGGAACCCGGGGAGCTGTTTTTT; CDR3aa: CASGFWTGEPGELFF
d_gene: TRBD2; v_gene: TRBV6-2/TRBV6-3; abundance: many; j_gene: TRBJ2-1; len: 15; CDR3nt: TGTGCCAGCAGTCCTAGCGGGAGTACGTCCGATGAGCAGTTCTTC; CDR3aa: CASSPSGSTSDEQFF
d_gene: -; v_gene: TRBV7-9; abundance: many; j_gene: TRBJ1-4; len: 14; CDR3nt: TGTGCCAGCAGCGGGCACAGGGCTAATGAAAAACTGTTTTTT; CDR3aa: CASSGHRANEKLFF
d_gene: -; v_gene: TRBV20-1; abundance: many; j_gene: TRBJ2-3; len: 12; CDR3nt: TGCAGTGCCGCCCCTATATCAGATACGCAGTATTTT; CDR3aa: CSAAPISDTQYF
d_gene: TRBD1; v_gene: TRBV30; abundance: many; j_gene: TRBJ2-7; len: 14; CDR3nt: TGTGCCTGGAGTCGACCGGGACAGGCCTACGAGCAGTACTTC; CDR3aa: CAWSRPGQAYEQYF
d_gene: TRBD2; v_gene: TRBV7-2; abundance: -; j_gene: TRBJ2-7; len: 14; CDR3nt: TGTGCCAGCAGCTTCAAGCGGGAGGGCTACGAGCAGTACTTC; CDR3aa: CASSFKREGYEQYF
d_gene: TRBD1; v_gene: TRBV7-9; abundance: few; j_gene: TRBJ2-1; len: 15; CDR3nt: TGTGCCAGCAGCGGCATGGGGGACAGGGTCAATGAGCAGTTCTTC; CDR3aa: CASSGMGDRVNEQFF
d_gene: -; v_gene: TRBV28; abundance: -; j_gene: TRBJ2-6; len: 14; CDR3nt: TGTGCCAGCAGCCGCGTGTGGCGAACAAACGTCCTGACTTTC; CDR3aa: CASSRVWRTNVLTF
d_gene: -; v_gene: TRBV20-1; abundance: many; j_gene: TRBJ2-2; len: 14; CDR3nt: TGCAGTGCTGGGACGGACACTAACACCGGGGAGCTGTTTTTT; CDR3aa: CSAGTDTNTGELFF
d_gene: -; v_gene: TRBV4-2; abundance: many; j_gene: TRBJ1-6; len: 19; CDR3nt: TGTGCCAGCAGCCAAGATTGGGGGGTGAGGAGGGGCGAGAATTCACCCCTCCACTTT; CDR3aa: CASSQDWGVRRGENSPLHF
d_gene: -; v_gene: TRBV12-3/TRBV12-4; abundance: many; j_gene: TRBJ1-4; len: 15; CDR3nt: TGTGCCAGCAGTTTAGATTATCCCGAGAGTGAAAAACTGTTTTTT; CDR3aa: CASSLDYPESEKLFF
d_gene: -; v_gene: TRBV6-5; abundance: many; j_gene: TRBJ1-2; len: 14; CDR3nt: TGTGCCAGCAGCCCTCGTCTTCTTCCGGAAGGCTACACCTTC; CDR3aa: CASSPRLLPEGYTF
d_gene: -; v_gene: TRBV4-2; abundance: -; j_gene: TRBJ2-2; len: 16; CDR3nt: TGTGCCAGCAGCCGGCTAGCGCACGCGAACACCGGGGAGCTGTTTTTT; CDR3aa: CASSRLAHANTGELFF
d_gene: -; v_gene: TRBV10-3; abundance: many; j_gene: TRBJ1-3; len: 13; CDR3nt: TGTGCCATCAGTGAGTCGTCTGGAAACACCATATATTTT; CDR3aa: CAISESSGNTIYF
d_gene: -; v_gene: TRBV28; abundance: many; j_gene: TRBJ1-3; len: 13; CDR3nt: TGTGCCAGCTTTGAGTACTCTGGAAACACCATATATTTT; CDR3aa: CASFEYSGNTIYF
d_gene: TRBD1; v_gene: TRBV12-3/TRBV12-4; abundance: many; j_gene: TRBJ2-2; len: 14; CDR3nt: TGTGCCAGCAGACCGACAGGGGTCACCGGGGAGCTGTTTTTT; CDR3aa: CASRPTGVTGELFF
d_gene: -; v_gene: TRBV4-2; abundance: many; j_gene: TRBJ1-3; len: 16; CDR3nt: TGTGCCAGCAGCCAAGATTTTACCCAGGGTGGAAACACCATATATTTT; CDR3aa: CASSQDFTQGGNTIYF
d_gene: -; v_gene: TRBV6-5; abundance: many; j_gene: TRBJ1-5; len: 16; CDR3nt: TGTGCCAGCAGTTCAACAACGGGAGGGCTATATCAGCCCCAGCATTTT; CDR3aa: CASSSTTGGLYQPQHF
d_gene: -; v_gene: TRBV24-1; abundance: many; j_gene: TRBJ2-6; len: 14; CDR3nt: TGTGCCACCAGTGAGGCGTCCAACGGCAACGTCCTGACTTTC; CDR3aa: CATSEASNGNVLTF
d_gene: -; v_gene: TRBV19; abundance: many; j_gene: TRBJ2-6; len: 16; CDR3nt: TGTGCCAGTAGTATAGATTTGGATCCTGGGGCCAACGTCCTGACTTTC; CDR3aa: CASSIDLDPGANVLTF
d_gene: TRBD1; v_gene: TRBV6-5; abundance: many; j_gene: TRBJ2-6; len: 18; CDR3nt: TGTGCCAGCAGTAAAACCGGGACAGTAAGCTCTGGGGCCAACGTCCTGACTTTC; CDR3aa: CASSKTGTVSSGANVLTF
d_gene: -; v_gene: TRBV9; abundance: many; j_gene: TRBJ2-6; len: 16; CDR3nt: TGTGCCAGCAGCGTAGACAGGGAGGCTGGGGCCAACGTCCTGACTTTC; CDR3aa: CASSVDREAGANVLTF
d_gene: -; v_gene: TRBV21-1; abundance: many; j_gene: TRBJ1-1; len: 18; CDR3nt: TGTGCCAGCAGCAAAGTCTTCCGGTTTACCGCCCCGGGCACTGAAGCTTTCTTT; CDR3aa: CASSKVFRFTAPGTEAFF
d_gene: -; v_gene: TRBV29-1; abundance: many; j_gene: TRBJ2-3; len: 12; CDR3nt: TGCAGCGTCCTTGACCTCACAGATACGCAGTATTTT; CDR3aa: CSVLDLTDTQYF
d_gene: -; v_gene: TRBV7-8; abundance: many; j_gene: TRBJ1-5; len: 16; CDR3nt: TGTGCCAGCAGCAAAAGGGGGGCGTTGAGTAACCAGCCCCAGCATTTT; CDR3aa: CASSKRGALSNQPQHF
d_gene: -; v_gene: TRBV7-9; abundance: -; j_gene: TRBJ2-7; len: 14; CDR3nt: TGTGCCAGCAGCCCCCAGGCAGGGGTATACGAGCAGTACTTC; CDR3aa: CASSPQAGVYEQYF
d_gene: -; v_gene: TRBV2; abundance: few; j_gene: TRBJ2-5; len: 17; CDR3nt: TGTGCCAGCAGGTTGGGGGCGGAGTTACAGAGCCAAGAGACCCAGTACTTC; CDR3aa: CASRLGAELQSQETQYF
d_gene: -; v_gene: TRBV2; abundance: -; j_gene: TRBJ1-6; len: 18; CDR3nt: TGTGCCAGCAGGGCCATTGGGACGGAGAGCTCCTATAATTCACCCCTCCACTTT; CDR3aa: CASRAIGTESSYNSPLHF
d_gene: -; v_gene: TRBV27; abundance: many; j_gene: TRBJ1-6; len: 13; CDR3nt: TGTGCCAGCAGTTGGAGGCCCTATTCACCCCTCCACTTT; CDR3aa: CASSWRPYSPLHF
d_gene: TRBD2; v_gene: TRBV20-1; abundance: many; j_gene: TRBJ2-3; len: 18; CDR3nt: TGCAGTGCTAGAGATCTGGCTAGCGGGAGGCCGAGCACAGATACGCAGTATTTT; CDR3aa: CSARDLASGRPSTDTQYF
d_gene: -; v_gene: TRBV12-3/TRBV12-4; abundance: many; j_gene: TRBJ1-4; len: 15; CDR3nt: TGTGCCAGCAGGGGACCCAGGACGGCTAATGAAAAACTGTTTTTT; CDR3aa: CASRGPRTANEKLFF
d_gene: TRBD1; v_gene: TRBV5-1; abundance: many; j_gene: TRBJ1-2; len: 17; CDR3nt: TGCGCCAGCAGCGTGGGGCAGGGGGCGCTTTATAACTATGGCTACACCTTC; CDR3aa: CASSVGQGALYNYGYTF
d_gene: -; v_gene: TRBV6-2/TRBV6-3; abundance: many; j_gene: TRBJ2-1; len: 12; CDR3nt: TGTGCCAGCAGTTACCGGCCGGGGCAGCAGTTCTTC; CDR3aa: CASSYRPGQQFF
d_gene: -; v_gene: TRBV12-3/TRBV12-4; abundance: -; j_gene: TRBJ2-7; len: 14; CDR3nt: TGTGCCAGCAGAACGGACAGCATTTCCTACGAGCAGTACTTC; CDR3aa: CASRTDSISYEQYF
d_gene: TRBD2; v_gene: TRBV29-1; abundance: few; j_gene: TRBJ2-2; len: 14; CDR3nt: TGCAGCGTTGTAACTAGCGGGAGGGCCGGGGAGCTGTTTTTT; CDR3aa: CSVVTSGRAGELFF
d_gene: -; v_gene: TRBV12-3/TRBV12-4; abundance: many; j_gene: TRBJ2-3; len: 16; CDR3nt: TGTGCCAGCAGTCCCTCGCGATGGGCTCCCACAGATACGCAGTATTTT; CDR3aa: CASSPSRWAPTDTQYF
d_gene: -; v_gene: TRBV12-3/TRBV12-4; abundance: many; j_gene: TRBJ2-1; len: 14; CDR3nt: TGTGCCAGCAGCGGGAGATCGGTAAACAATGAGCAGTTCTTC; CDR3aa: CASSGRSVNNEQFF
d_gene: -; v_gene: TRBV2; abundance: many; j_gene: TRBJ2-7; len: 12; CDR3nt: TGTGCCAGCAGTGAAGCGCTAGTCGAGCAGTACTTC; CDR3aa: CASSEALVEQYF
d_gene: -; v_gene: TRBV28; abundance: many; j_gene: TRBJ1-5; len: 15; CDR3nt: TGTGCCAGCAGTGAGGGAAACGGCCTCAATCAGCCCCAGCATTTT; CDR3aa: CASSEGNGLNQPQHF
d_gene: -; v_gene: TRBV5-5; abundance: few; j_gene: TRBJ1-1; len: 14; CDR3nt: TGTGCCAGCAGCTGGTATGGGGGCGACACTGAAGCTTTCTTT; CDR3aa: CASSWYGGDTEAFF